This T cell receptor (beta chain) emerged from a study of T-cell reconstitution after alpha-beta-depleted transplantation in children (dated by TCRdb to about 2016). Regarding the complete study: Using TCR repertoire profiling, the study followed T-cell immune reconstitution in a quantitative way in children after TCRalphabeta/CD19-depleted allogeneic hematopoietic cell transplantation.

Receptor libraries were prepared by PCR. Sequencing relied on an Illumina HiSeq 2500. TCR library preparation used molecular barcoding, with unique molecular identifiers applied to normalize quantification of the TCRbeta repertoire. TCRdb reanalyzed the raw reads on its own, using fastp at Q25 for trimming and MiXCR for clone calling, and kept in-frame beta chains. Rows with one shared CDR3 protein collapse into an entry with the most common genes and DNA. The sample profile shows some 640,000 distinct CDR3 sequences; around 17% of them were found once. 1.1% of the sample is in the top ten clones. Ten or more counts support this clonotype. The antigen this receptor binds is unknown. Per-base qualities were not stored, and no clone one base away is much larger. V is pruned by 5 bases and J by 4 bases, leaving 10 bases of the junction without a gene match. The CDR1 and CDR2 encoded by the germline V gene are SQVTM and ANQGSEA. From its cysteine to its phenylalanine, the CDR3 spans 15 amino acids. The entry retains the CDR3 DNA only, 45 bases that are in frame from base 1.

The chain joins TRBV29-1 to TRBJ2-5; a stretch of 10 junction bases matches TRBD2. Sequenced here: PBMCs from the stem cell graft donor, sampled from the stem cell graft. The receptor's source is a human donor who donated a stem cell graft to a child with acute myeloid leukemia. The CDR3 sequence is CSVPPSLAGVETQYF. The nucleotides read TGCAGCGTTCCTCCCTCGCTAGCGGGGGTAGAGACCCAGTACTTC.